A selection of T cell receptor beta chains follows, all from one sample in a study of PD-1 blockade in classical Hodgkin lymphoma. The data were produced by immunoSEQ multiplex PCR, yet TCRdb's version contains in-frame clones alone and is incomplete. The sample yields 25,000 to 35,000 clones, approximately 68% seen once. This specimen was peripheral blood mononuclear cells (PBMCs), taken before the fourth cycle of nivolumab. Source of these receptors: a human donor with classical Hodgkin lymphoma. CDR3s include the opening cysteine and the closing phenylalanine or tryptophan. D genes are given only for firm matches. The size entry is marked missing in some rows and otherwise reads once, few, many or a size class.

v_call	d_call	j_call	clone_size	cdr3_aa	cdr3_nt
TRBV10-3	TRBD1	TRBJ2-7	-	CAISAEDRASYEQYF	TGTGCCATCAGTGCCGAGGACAGGGCTTCCTACGAGCAGTACTTC
TRBV7-8	TRBD1	TRBJ2-1	-	CASSRPIDRVGNEQFF	TGTGCCAGCAGCCGCCCCATCGACAGGGTGGGCAATGAGCAGTTCTTC
TRBV25-1	-	TRBJ2-4	-	CASSELGQLAKNIQYF	TGTGCCAGCAGTGAATTAGGACAGCTAGCCAAAAACATTCAGTACTTC
TRBV7-3	-	TRBJ2-3	once	CASSLASGTDTQYF	TGTGCCAGCAGCTTAGCCTCGGGGACAGATACGCAGTATTTT
TRBV4-3	TRBD1	TRBJ2-7	-	CASSPLAGGTYEQYF	TGCGCCAGCAGCCCACTGGCAGGGGGTACCTACGAGCAGTACTTC
TRBV2	-	TRBJ2-3	-	CASSVSGTPQIRTDTQYF	TGTGCCAGCAGTGTTTCAGGGACCCCACAGATACGCACAGATACGCAGTATTTT
TRBV27	TRBD2	TRBJ2-7	once	CASVGLAEYEQYF	TGTGCCAGCGTGGGTCTAGCGGAATACGAGCAGTACTTC
TRBV5-6	TRBD2	TRBJ2-1	few	CASTLQSTSGRIWEQFF	TGTGCCAGCACCCTACAATCGACTAGCGGGAGGATCTGGGAGCAGTTCTTC
TRBV6-6	TRBD2	TRBJ2-1	-	CASSYPRVAGVGEQFF	TGTGCCAGCAGTTACCCGCGGGTAGCGGGAGTCGGCGAGCAGTTCTTC
TRBV9	-	TRBJ1-1	few	CASGSTVTEAFF	TGTGCCAGCGGATCGACAGTAACTGAAGCTTTCTTT
TRBV6-6	-	TRBJ2-1	-	CASRGGPSARGEQFF	TGTGCCAGCAGGGGAGGGCCCAGCGCAAGGGGGGAGCAGTTCTTC
TRBV7-9	-	TRBJ2-5	once	CASRLLGDQETQYF	TGTGCCAGCAGGTTGTTAGGGGATCAAGAGACCCAGTACTTC
TRBV5-6	-	TRBJ2-1	-	CASSSGGNEQFF	TGTGCCAGCAGCTCCGGGGGCAATGAGCAGTTCTTC
TRBV11-2	TRBD1	TRBJ2-7	-	CASSPGQVIISYEQYF	TGTGCCAGCAGCCCGGGACAGGTTATCATTTCATACGAGCAGTACTTC
TRBV19	-	TRBJ2-3	few	CASSISRPTAGTQYF	TGTGCCAGTAGTATCTCGCGGCCAACCGCAGGTACGCAGTATTTT
TRBV15	-	TRBJ2-6	-	CATSREGARSGANVLTF	TGTGCCACCAGCAGAGAGGGGGCCCGCTCTGGGGCCAACGTCCTGACTTTC
TRBV9	-	TRBJ2-2	-	CASSPTATSNTGELFF	TGTGCCAGCAGCCCGACGGCGACGTCGAACACCGGGGAGCTGTTTTTT
TRBV6-5	-	TRBJ1-1	-	CASSYSASEAFF	TGTGCCAGCAGTTACTCGGCCAGTGAAGCTTTCTTT
TRBV7-2	-	TRBJ1-1	-	CASSLGGSPNTEAFF	TGTGCCAGCAGCTTAGGCGGCAGCCCGAACACTGAAGCTTTCTTT
TRBV7-2	-	TRBJ1-5	-	CASSLRGGRDVAPQHF	TGTGCCAGCAGCCTGCGAGGGGGTCGGGACGTCGCGCCCCAGCATTTT
TRBV6-6	TRBD1	TRBJ1-2	-	CASSYSGTGFYGYTF	TGTGCCAGCAGTTACAGTGGGACAGGATTCTATGGCTACACCTTC
TRBV28	-	TRBJ2-7	-	CASSLSDSYEQYF	TGTGCCAGCAGTTTATCAGACTCCTACGAGCAGTACTTC
TRBV6-5	-	TRBJ2-7	few	CASRAGYEQYF	TGTGCCAGCAGGGCTGGTTACGAGCAGTACTTC
TRBV10-3	-	TRBJ2-3	-	CAIRRGDTQYF	TGTGCCATACGCCGGGGGGATACGCAGTATTTT
TRBV6-1	-	TRBJ2-1	-	CASSEKGDNEQFF	TGTGCCAGCAGTGAAAAAGGGGACAATGAGCAGTTCTTC
TRBV4-3	-	TRBJ2-4	-	CASSQDWNLAKNIQYF	TGCGCCAGCAGCCAAGATTGGAATTTAGCCAAAAACATTCAGTACTTC
TRBV30	-	TRBJ1-2	-	CAWSVAPREVYGYTF	TGTGCCTGGAGTGTAGCGCCCAGGGAGGTCTATGGCTACACCTTC
TRBV9	TRBD2	TRBJ2-7	-	CASSVSGGEYEQHF	TGTGCCAGCAGCGTAAGCGGGGGGGAATACGAGCAGCACTTC